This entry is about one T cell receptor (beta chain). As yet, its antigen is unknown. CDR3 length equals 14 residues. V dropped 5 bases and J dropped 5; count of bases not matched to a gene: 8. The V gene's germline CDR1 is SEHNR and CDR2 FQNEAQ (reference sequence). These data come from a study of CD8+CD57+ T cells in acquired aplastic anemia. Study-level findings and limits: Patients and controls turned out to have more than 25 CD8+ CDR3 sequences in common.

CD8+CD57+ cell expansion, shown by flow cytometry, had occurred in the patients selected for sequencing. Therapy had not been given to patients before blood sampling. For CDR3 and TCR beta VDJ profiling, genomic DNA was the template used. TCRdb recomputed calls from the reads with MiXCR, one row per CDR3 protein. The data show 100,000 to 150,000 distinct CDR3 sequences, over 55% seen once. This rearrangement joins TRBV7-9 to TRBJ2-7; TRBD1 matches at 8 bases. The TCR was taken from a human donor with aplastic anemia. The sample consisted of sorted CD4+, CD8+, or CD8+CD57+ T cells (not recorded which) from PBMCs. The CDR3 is CASSIGQGFDEQYF. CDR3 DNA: TGTGCCAGCAGCATCGGACAGGGTTTCGACGAGCAGTACTTC.